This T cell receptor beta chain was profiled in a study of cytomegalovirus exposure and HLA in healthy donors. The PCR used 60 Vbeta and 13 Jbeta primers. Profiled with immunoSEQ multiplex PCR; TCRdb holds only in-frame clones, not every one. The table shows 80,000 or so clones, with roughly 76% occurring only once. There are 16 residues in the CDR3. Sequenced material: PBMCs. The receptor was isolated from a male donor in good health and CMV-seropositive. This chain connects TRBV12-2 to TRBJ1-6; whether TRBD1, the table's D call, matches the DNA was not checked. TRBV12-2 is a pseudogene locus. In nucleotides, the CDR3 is TGTGCAAGTCGCTTAAAACTGTCGGACAGGGCATCACCCCTCCACTTT. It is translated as CASRLKLSDRASPLHF.